A selection of T cell receptor beta chains follows, all from one sample in a study of CD8 T cells in ankylosing spondylitis. TCRdb fed the 5' RACE reads into MiXCR, producing one record per CDR3 protein. Found here are 250,000 to 300,000 distinct CDR3 sequences, 15% to 20% of them singletons; the top ten hold less than 9.5%. Material: blood, either unsorted or a sorted T cell fraction (not recorded which). All receptors derive from a male donor with ankylosing spondylitis or in good health (not recorded which). CDR3s include the opening cysteine and the closing phenylalanine or tryptophan. The D gene is left open where the match is weak. Size tells how often a clone was seen (once, few, many) or the class of an expanded clone, and some rows leave it out.

TRBV10-2	TRBJ2-4	few	17	.	TGCGCCAGCAGTGATGGGTTGGGGGAACTAGCCAAAAACATTCAGTACTTC	CASSDGLGELAKNIQYF
TRBV5-6	TRBJ1-4	.	16	TRBD1	TGTGCCAGCAGCACGGGGACAGGGGGCAGGAAAGAAAAACTGTTTTTT	CASSTGTGGRKEKLFF
TRBV28	TRBJ1-2	many	13	.	TGTGCCAGCAAGGGCGGGAGGCCCTATGGCTACACCTTC	CASKGGRPYGYTF
TRBV2	TRBJ1-3	few	15	.	TGTGCCAGCAGCCCCACCCGGACAGATGGAAACACCATATATTTT	CASSPTRTDGNTIYF
TRBV15	TRBJ2-2	.	12	.	TGTGCCACCAGCAGAGCAGTCGGGGAGCTGTTTTTT	CATSRAVGELFF
TRBV7-9	TRBJ2-3	.	15	TRBD1	TGTGCCAGCAGCGAAACAGGGGGCGCCTGGGATACGCAGTATTTT	CASSETGGAWDTQYF
TRBV18	TRBJ2-5	.	12	.	TGTGCCAGCTCACCAGAGTTGGGGACCCAGTACTTC	CASSPELGTQYF
TRBV5-1	TRBJ1-5	many	13	.	TGCGCCAGCAGCCCTGGGCAGGGTCAGCCCCAGCATTTT	CASSPGQGQPQHF
TRBV7-8	TRBJ1-2	few	17	.	TGTGCCAGCAGCTTATATGACAGCACCTCTTCTAACTATGGCTACACCTTC	CASSLYDSTSSNYGYTF
TRBV5-8	TRBJ1-5	.	14	.	TGTGCCAGCAGCTTCGTCAGGGAAAATCAGCCCCAGCATTTT	CASSFVRENQPQHF
TRBV18	TRBJ2-5	.	17	TRBD2	TGTGCCAGCTCACCAGGACTAGCGGGAGTCTATGGGGAGACCCAGTACTTC	CASSPGLAGVYGETQYF
TRBV10-3	TRBJ2-3	few	16	.	TGTGCCATCAGTGAGGACCCGGTCCGGAAAACAGATACGCAGTATTTT	CAISEDPVRKTDTQYF
TRBV5-5	TRBJ1-1	few	13	.	TGTGCCAGCAGCCCCGCCGGCTGGGGTGAAGCTTTCTTT	CASSPAGWGEAFF
TRBV4-2	TRBJ2-2	few	16	TRBD1	TGTGCCAGCAGCGGGGGGACAGGTGTTTTTACCGGGGAGCTGTTTTTT	CASSGGTGVFTGELFF
TRBV11-3	TRBJ2-3	.	13	.	TGTGCCAGCAGCTTACGACAGCCAGATACGCAGTATTTT	CASSLRQPDTQYF
TRBV20-1	TRBJ2-3	few	15	.	TGCAGTGCTAGAGATAATTCGGGATCACCAGATACGCAGTATTTT	CSARDNSGSPDTQYF
TRBV5-1	TRBJ2-2	once	19	TRBD1	TGCGCCAGCAGCCTGGCGCTACGGGCAGGGGACAGATACACCGGGGAGCTGTTTTTT	CASSLALRAGDRYTGELFF
TRBV11-2	TRBJ2-5	many	15	.	TGTGCCAGCAGCTTAGATCGTGGAAGGGAAGAGACCCAGTACTTC	CASSLDRGREETQYF
TRBV6-1	TRBJ1-5	few	14	.	TGTGCCAGCAGGGGGGTTGCGCGCAATCAGCCCCAGCATTTT	CASRGVARNQPQHF
TRBV12-3/TRBV12-4	TRBJ2-2	many	15	TRBD2	TGTGCCAGCAGTTTACGAGGGATAGCGGGCGGGGAGCTGTTTTTT	CASSLRGIAGGELFF
TRBV11-1	TRBJ1-1	few	12	.	TGTGCCAGCAGCGGAATAGGTACTGAAGCTTTCTTT	CASSGIGTEAFF
TRBV12-3/TRBV12-4	TRBJ1-1	many	14	TRBD1	TGTGCCAGCAGTCCCCGACAGGGGAACACTGAAGCTTTCTTT	CASSPRQGNTEAFF
TRBV27	TRBJ2-1	few	14	TRBD1	TGTGCCAGCAGTTTCGTTCTACAGGGGAGTGAGCAGTTCTTC	CASSFVLQGSEQFF
TRBV28	TRBJ2-2	.	16	.	TGTGCCAGCAGCCTCACCGGGACGAAGAACACCGGGGAGCTGTTTTTT	CASSLTGTKNTGELFF
TRBV18	TRBJ2-3	.	17	.	TGTGCCAGCTCACCCCTACCGGGACACGCTAGCACAGATACGCAGTATTTT	CASSPLPGHASTDTQYF
TRBV12-3/TRBV12-4	TRBJ1-2	.	12	.	TGTGCCAGCAGTCCGAGACAGTATGGCTACACCTTC	CASSPRQYGYTF
TRBV27	TRBJ1-1	.	15	TRBD1	TGTGCCAGCAGCTCGTATCAGGGGGCGCGCACTGAAGCTTTCTTT	CASSSYQGARTEAFF
TRBV11-2	TRBJ2-1	.	16	.	TGTGCCAGCAGCTTGGGTTTGGGGGACGCCTACAATGAGCAGTTCTTC	CASSLGLGDAYNEQFF
TRBV10-1	TRBJ1-1	many	15	.	TGCGCCAGCAGTGAGTCGTTGGAGGAAAACACTGAAGCTTTCTTT	CASSESLEENTEAFF
TRBV7-3	TRBJ2-3	.	16	TRBD2	TGTGCCAGCAGCCCTGCAGGGGGACTAGCGTTGGATACGCAGTATTTT	CASSPAGGLALDTQYF
TRBV12-3/TRBV12-4	TRBJ1-5	few	14	TRBD1	TGTGCCAGCAGTTCGGACAGGGGAAGGCAGCCCCAGCATTTT	CASSSDRGRQPQHF
TRBV2	TRBJ2-1	.	10	.	TGTGCCAGCAGTCGTGATGAGCAGTTCTTC	CASSRDEQFF